This passage covers 14 T cell receptor beta chains from one sample sequenced in a study of graft-versus-host responses after intestinal transplantation. Their antigen targets remain unknown. Sequenced by immunoSEQ multiplex PCR; TCRdb stores in-frame clones only, minus some. Of 80,000 to 100,000 clones in the sample, just under 95% were seen once. The material was unstimulated CD8+ T cells sorted from spleen or lymph node cells, obtained before transplant. The source is a human donor who was the organ donor for an intestinal transplant.

V and J are TRBV27 and TRBJ1-2; 9 bases fit TRBD1. The V and J ends lost 5 bases and 8 bases, in that order; junction bases with no gene match: 6. The CDR3 runs 13 residues. Germline assignment: CDR1 MNHEY and CDR2 SMNVEV (reference sequence). CDR3: CASSKDRGGGYTF. The CDR3 DNA is TGTGCCAGCAGTAAGGACAGGGGTGGAGGCTACACCTTC.

J is TRBJ1-5 and V is TRBV2, with D perhaps matching TRBD1 (5 bases). Germline V gene lookup returns CDR1 SNHLY and CDR2 FYNNEI. The CDR3 contains 14 residues. Trimming left V 7 bases short and J 1 base short, with 11 bases between. In DNA form, the CDR3 reads TGTGCCAGCACAGCACGGGGGAGCAATCAGCCCCAGCATTTT. Protein sequence: CASTARGSNQPQHF. Filled out from reference TRBV2 and TRBJ1-5, the complete variable domain reads EPEVTQTPSHQVTQMGQEVILRCVPISNHLYFYWYRQILGQKVEFLVSFYNNEISEKSEIFDDQFSVERPDGSNFTLKIRSTKLEDSAMYFCASTARGSNQPQHFGDGTRLSIL.

The chain employs TRBV13 and TRBJ1-1; 7 bases agree with TRBD1. Germline-derived CDR1 and CDR2 are PRHDT and FYEKMQ (reference sequence). V lost 2 bases to trimming and J lost 0 bases; unmatched junction nucleotides: 3. This CDR3 contains 15 residues. CDR3 in amino acids: CASSLNRGLNTEAFF. The CDR3 nucleotides are TGTGCCAGCAGCTTAAACAGGGGCTTGAACACTGAAGCTTTCTTT.

The V call is TRBV7-9, the J call TRBJ2-2; 10 nucleotides line up with TRBD2. The trim removed 5 bases at V and 7 bases at J, leaving 10 bases unmatched. The V gene's germline CDR1 is SEHNR and CDR2 FQNEAQ (reference sequence). This CDR3 comprises 16 residues. CDR3 sequence (DNA): TGTGCCAGCAGCGGATCGTTACAGCGGGAGGGCGGGGAGCTGTTTTTT. As protein: CASSGSLQREGGELFF. Supplemented by reference TRBV7-9 and TRBJ2-2, the full variable domain reads DTGVSQNPRHKITKRGQNVTFRCDPISEHNRLYWYRQTLGQGPEFLTYFQNEAQLEKSRLLSDRFSAERPKGSFSTLEIQRTEQGDSAMYLCASSGSLQREGGELFFGEGSRLTVL.

Details on this clone: This sample includes further DNA sequences coding for the same CDR3. The J gene is TRBJ1-4, the V gene TRBV4-2, with D perhaps TRBD1 (5 bases). Looked up from germline, CDR1 is LGHNA and CDR2 is YNFKEQ. Between the trimmed V and J ends, which lost 7 bases and 8 bases, there was a span of 14 bases. CDR3 size: 13 residues. CDR3: CASNTGGVEKLFF. Written as DNA, the CDR3 is TGTGCCAGCAATACAGGCGGGGTGGAAAAACTGTTTTTT.

The rearrangement links TRBV10-2 to TRBJ2-3, with a possible D match to TRBD1 (6 bases). Trimming removed 3 bases from V and 4 bases from J, with 11 bases in between. Germline V lookup: CDR1 WSHSY, CDR2 SAAADI. The CDR3 loop spans 14 amino acids. CDR3 amino acids: CASSEFGGADTQYF. CDR3 in DNA: TGCGCCAGCAGTGAATTTGGGGGCGCAGATACGCAGTATTTT.

The chain joins TRBV29-1 to TRBJ1-1; TRBD1 is a possible D gene (6 bases). The length of the CDR3 is 13 residues. Looked up from germline, CDR1 is SQVTM and CDR2 is ANQGSEA. V was shortened by 7 bases and J by 1 base, with 13 bases between the two germline ends. This CDR3 is CSAQGRGNTEAFF. The CDR3 DNA follows: TGCAGCGCACAGGGACGGGGGAACACTGAAGCTTTCTTT.

This clone occurred once. The chain combines TRBV5-1 with TRBJ1-2; 7 bases map to TRBD1. Unmatched junction bases numbered 7, after V lost 1 base and J lost 4 bases. Germline CDR1 is SGHRS and CDR2 is YFSETQ. This CDR3 is 15 amino acids long. The CDR3 loop reads CASSLILGTVYGYTF. CDR3 nucleotides: TGCGCCAGCAGCTTGATCCTTGGGACAGTCTATGGCTACACCTTC.

The V gene is TRBV30, the J gene TRBJ2-7; 11 bases match TRBD2. This CDR3 spans 13 amino acids. Germline CDR1 is GTSNPN and CDR2 is SVGIG (reference sequence). CDR3 sequence (DNA): TGTGCTGTAGGGACTAGCGGTCCCTACGAGCAGTACTTC. It specifies CAVGTSGPYEQYF.

This clone was seen a single time. This chain joins TRBV5-1 and TRBJ2-3; 9 positions match TRBD1. Trimming removed 4 bases from V and 3 bases from J; junction bases left unmatched: 6. CDR1 is SGHRS, CDR2 YFSETQ, per germline. The CDR3 is 15 amino acids. The CDR3 sequence is CASSPDRGGTDTQYF. In nucleotides, the CDR3 is TGCGCCAGCAGCCCCGACAGGGGGGGGACAGATACGCAGTATTTT.

The chain couples TRBV4-1 to TRBJ2-5, with D maybe TRBD2 (5 bases). CDR3 length equals 14 residues. Germline V gives CDR1 MGHRA, CDR2 YSYEKL. V shed 4 bases and J shed 0 bases, with 9 bases lying between them. The CDR3 DNA follows: TGCGCCAGCAGCCCTGCCGGGAACCAAGAGACCCAGTACTTC. Amino acid sequence: CASSPAGNQETQYF.

The J gene is TRBJ2-7, the V gene TRBV19; 7 bases are shared with TRBD2. CDR3 size: 15 residues. Germline CDR1 LNHDA, CDR2 SQIVND (reference sequence). After removal of 3 bases from V and 0 bases from J, the junction contained 5 bases not matched to a gene. CDR3 sequence (DNA): TGTGCCAGTAGTATTTCGGCTAGCGGCTCCTACGAGCAGTACTTC. Residues: CASSISASGSYEQYF.

This chain connects TRBV6-6 to TRBJ2-1, with D possibly TRBD2 on 6 matching bases. CDR1 and CDR2 from the germline V gene are MNHNY and SVGAGI (reference sequence). CDR3 size: 16 residues. With 5 bases removed from V and 2 bases from J, the gap between germline ends came to 16 bases. CDR3 protein: CASSRGKGTPYNEQFF. The CDR3 coding sequence is TGTGCCAGCAGTCGGGGGAAAGGGACCCCCTACAATGAGCAGTTCTTC.

In DNA form, the CDR3 reads TGTGCCAGCAGCCCACAACCGGGACTAGCTCTCAATGAGCAGTTCTTC. This translates into CASSPQPGLALNEQFF. V gene TRBV9 combines with J gene TRBJ2-1; 9 nucleotides line up with TRBD2. The CDR3 length is 16 residues. Germline V gene sequence: CDR1 SGDLS, CDR2 YYNGEE. Trimming removed 4 bases from V and 6 bases from J; junction bases left unmatched: 11. The full variable domain, rest sourced from reference TRBV9 and TRBJ2-1, is DSGVTQTPKHLITATGQRVTLRCSPRSGDLSVYWYQQSLDQGLQFLIQYYNGEERAKGNILERFSAQQFPDLHSELNLSSLELGDSALYFCASSPQPGLALNEQFFGPGTRLTVL.